The next 29 T cell receptor beta chains were all read from a single sample in a study of T cell responses to AZD1222 COVID-19 vaccine. This table comes from immunoSEQ multiplex PCR, and its TCRdb copy is limited to in-frame clones, with some not included. The table includes under 200,000 clones, about 89% detected once. The sequences come from peripheral blood, collected on day 0 of AZD1222 vaccination. All receptors come from an adult in good health.

The genes are TRBV10-3 and TRBJ2-7, with 11 nucleotides matching TRBD1. V shed 2 bases, J shed 1 base, and the junction held 4 bases outside the gene matches. Germline CDR1 reads ENHRY; CDR2 reads SYGVKD. CDR3 size: 16 residues. CDR3 nucleotides: TGTGCCATCAGTGAGCCTGGGACAGGGGGTTCCTACGAGCAGTACTTC. This sequence encodes CAISEPGTGGSYEQYF.

The CDR3 region has the DNA TGCAGTGCACCTACAGGGGGTGAAGCTTTCTTT. This encodes CSAPTGGEAFF. The chain is built from TRBV20-1 and TRBJ1-1, with 8 positions matching TRBD1. With 6 bases clipped from V and 7 bases from J, the junction kept 4 bases outside the gene matches. This CDR3 is 11 amino acids long. Germline CDR1 and CDR2: DFQATT and SNEGSKA (reference sequence).

This clone has a single count. CDR3 coding DNA: TGTGCCAGCAGCAGACAGGGACAGGGAAGGTCACCCCTCCACTTT. Protein: CASSRQGQGRSPLHF. The chain combines TRBV6-5 with TRBJ1-6; 9 nucleotides align to TRBD1. This CDR3 contains 15 residues. V lost 6 bases and J lost 10; bases outside the gene matches: 10. The germline V gene has CDR1 MNHEY and CDR2 SVGAGI.

The gene calls are TRBV30 and TRBJ1-4; tentative D call: TRBD1 (5 bases). The ends were cut back, 0 bases at V and 6 bases at J, with 14 bases in the middle. Germline V gives CDR1 GTSNPN, CDR2 SVGIG (reference sequence). The CDR3 extends over 15 amino acids. The CDR3 region is CAWSVLGGSDEKLFF. CDR3 nucleotide sequence: TGTGCCTGGAGTGTACTTGGGGGTTCGGATGAAAAACTGTTTTTT. Looking up the rest from reference TRBV30 and TRBJ1-4 gives the full variable domain: SQTIHQWPATLVQPVGSPLSLECTVEGTSNPNLYWYRQAAGRGLQLLFYSVGIGQISSEVPQNLSASRPQDRQFILSSKKLLLSDSGFYLCAWSVLGGSDEKLFFGSGTQLSVL.

The rearrangement uses TRBV5-4 and TRBJ2-2, with 9 bases aligning to TRBD2. Germline lookup yields CDR1 SGHNT and CDR2 YYREEE (reference sequence). The CDR3 has 20 residues. With V trimmed by 0 bases and J by 6 bases, 18 bases remained unmatched. CDR3 DNA sequence: TGTGCCAGCAGCTTGGGGCTAGCGGGGAGTTTTAACACCGGCCCCGGGGAGCTGTTTTTT. Translated: CASSLGLAGSFNTGPGELFF.

The chain combines TRBV28 with TRBJ2-1; D is unresolved. There are 11 residues in the CDR3. Trimming shortened V by 7 bases and J by 5 bases, and 6 bases separated the two germline ends. Germline CDR1 reads MDHEN; CDR2 reads SYDVKM. The chain's CDR3 is CASTSDNEQFF. The CDR3 nucleotides read TGTGCCAGCACCTCGGACAATGAGCAGTTCTTC.

The chain couples TRBV4-1 to TRBJ2-2; D perhaps matches TRBD2 (6 bases). The germline gives CDR1 MGHRA, CDR2 YSYEKL. CDR3 length equals 14 residues. The V gene lost 1 base and the J gene lost 6 bases, with 9 bases spanning the gap. The CDR3 region has the DNA TGCGCCAGCAGCCAAGGACTAGTGGCCGGGGAGCTGTTTTTT. It is translated as CASSQGLVAGELFF.

This chain joins TRBV19 and TRBJ1-2; a possible D gene is TRBD1 (5 bases). Per germline, CDR1 LNHDA and CDR2 SQIVND (reference sequence). The ends were cut back, 7 bases at V and 6 bases at J, with 21 bases in the middle. The CDR3 loop spans 15 amino acids. The CDR3 spells CASNGGPLDIHGYTF. As DNA, the CDR3 is TGTGCCAGTAATGGGGGACCGCTGGACATTCATGGCTACACCTTC.

The chain couples TRBV28 to TRBJ1-5; TRBD1 agrees at 7 bases. Germline V CDR1 and CDR2: MDHEN, SYDVKM. This CDR3 region has 14 residues. With V trimmed by 2 bases and J by 2 bases, 0 bases remained unmatched. The CDR3 is CASSLTGGNQPQHF. CDR3 coding DNA: TGTGCCAGCAGTTTAACAGGGGGCAATCAGCCCCAGCATTTT.

This clone was counted only a few times. The chain has TRBV6-6 and TRBJ2-7; D is unclear. V shed 2 bases and J shed 6 bases, with 8 bases lying between them. CDR3 length: 12 residues. The germline gives CDR1 MNHNY, CDR2 SVGAGI (reference sequence). The CDR3 region has the DNA TGTGCCAGCAGTTACCCGGATGGCGAGCAGTACTTC. This encodes CASSYPDGEQYF.

This rearrangement joins TRBV12-3 or TRBV12-4 to TRBJ1-2, with a tentative D call TRBD1 (5 bases). V shed 5 bases and J shed 7 bases, with 14 bases lying between them. CDR3 length: 13 amino acids. CDR3 nucleotide sequence: TGTGCCAGCAGTGTTCGGGGGTGGGGTGGCTACACCTTC. Translation: CASSVRGWGGYTF.

The chain joins TRBV6-5 to TRBJ2-1; D is perhaps TRBD1 (5 bases). Germline values: CDR1 MNHEY, CDR2 SVGAGI. With 6 bases removed from V and 12 bases from J, the gap between germline ends came to 18 bases. The length of the CDR3 is 13 residues. The CDR3 coding sequence is TGTGCCAGCAGCCGAGATCCAGGGCAGGGGCAGTTCTTC. This gives the protein CASSRDPGQGQFF.

This clone was observed a single time. V is TRBV5-6 and J is TRBJ1-1; D is undetermined. V lost 0 bases and J 1 base, leaving 22 bases between the germline ends. The CDR3 consists of 19 residues. Germline V lookup: CDR1 SGHDT, CDR2 YYEEEE. CDR3 loop: CASSLGSRQFYRQNTEAFF. The CDR3 DNA reads TGTGCCAGCAGCTTGGGCTCTAGGCAGTTCTACCGCCAGAACACTGAAGCTTTCTTT.

The gene calls are TRBV7-2 and TRBJ2-7; 8 nucleotides align to TRBD1. V dropped 4 bases and J dropped 4; count of bases not matched to a gene: 9. From germline, CDR1 is SGHTA and CDR2 FQGNSA. The CDR3 runs to 15 residues. CDR3 bases: TGTGCCAGCAGCTGGGGACAGGCCCTCGGTTACGAGCAGTACTTC. Protein: CASSWGQALGYEQYF.

The V gene is TRBV5-5, the J gene TRBJ2-1, with D hard to call. There are 15 residues in the CDR3. The V gene's germline CDR1 is SGHKS and CDR2 YYEKEE (reference sequence). The germline V and J ends were trimmed by 0 bases and 0 bases, with 7 bases remaining between them. CDR3 sequence (DNA): TGTGCCAGCAGCTTGGGAGCCAGCTCCTACAATGAGCAGTTCTTC. It encodes CASSLGASSYNEQFF.

The CDR3 loop is CASSVAPTSTDTQYF. In DNA form, the CDR3 reads TGTGCCAGCAGCGTAGCTCCCACTAGCACAGATACGCAGTATTTT. V and J are TRBV9 and TRBJ2-3; D remains unclear. CDR3 length: 15 amino acids. Deletions cut 0 bases from V and 0 bases from J, with 8 bases between. Germline V gene data show CDR1 as SGDLS and CDR2 as YYNGEE.

The V gene is TRBV20-1, the J gene TRBJ2-2, with D perhaps TRBD2 (6 bases). The CDR3 has 15 residues. V gave up 3 bases and J gave up 3 bases, with 14 bases separating them. Germline V lookup: CDR1 DFQATT, CDR2 SNEGSKA (reference sequence). CDR3 bases: TGCAGTGCTAGTCGGGAGATACGGGACACCGGGGAGCTGTTTTTT. Protein sequence: CSASREIRDTGELFF.

This chain joins TRBV7-2 and TRBJ1-1; tentative D call: TRBD1 (6 bases). CDR3 length equals 14 residues. V was cut by 2 bases and J by 7 bases, with 14 bases left in between. Germline-derived CDR1 and CDR2 are SGHTA and FQGNSA. CDR3 in DNA: TGTGCCAGCAGCTTAACAGGGACTGCTCGTGAAGCTTTCTTT. The encoded protein is CASSLTGTAREAFF.

The chain has TRBV5-4 and TRBJ2-1; no clear D. In germline, CDR1 is SGHNT, CDR2 YYREEE (reference sequence). CDR3 length: 14 residues. The germline V and J ends were trimmed by 2 bases and 5 bases, with 11 bases remaining between them. The CDR3 DNA sequence: TGTGCCAGCAGCTTCACCCCTCGACACAATGAGCAGTTCTTC. This encodes CASSFTPRHNEQFF.

V usage is TRBV28 and J usage is TRBJ1-2; a weak D match, TRBD1 (6 bases). CDR1 is MDHEN, CDR2 SYDVKM, per germline. This CDR3 comprises 13 residues. V gave up 8 bases and J gave up 8 bases, with 18 bases separating them. CDR3 residues: CASYESGAGGYTF. The CDR3 DNA reads TGTGCCAGCTACGAATCAGGGGCTGGAGGCTACACCTTC.

J is TRBJ2-7 and V is TRBV7-2, with D possibly being TRBD2 (6 bases). Germline CDR1 SGHTA, CDR2 FQGNSA. This CDR3 is 15 amino acids long. The V and J ends lost 8 bases and 4 bases respectively, with 21 bases between them. CDR3 protein: CASGRTGAGLYEQYF. The CDR3 DNA reads TGTGCCAGCGGCAGGACTGGGGCGGGACTTTACGAGCAGTACTTC.

J is TRBJ2-5 and V is TRBV5-1, with 11 bases aligning to TRBD2. CDR3 length: 16 amino acids. CDR1 and CDR2 from the germline V gene are SGHRS and YFSETQ. The V and J ends lost 4 bases and 1 base, in that order; junction bases with no gene match: 6. Written as DNA, the CDR3 is TGCGCCAGCAGCGGAGGGACTAGCGGACGCCAAGAGACCCAGTACTTC. Translated, it gives CASSGGTSGRQETQYF.

The V gene is TRBV7-9, the J gene TRBJ1-1, with TRBD1 matching over 10 bases. Germline CDR1 and CDR2: SEHNR and FQNEAQ (reference sequence). This CDR3 contains 17 residues. The V segment lost 4 bases and the J segment 3 bases; nucleotides outside the gene matches: 11. The DNA for the CDR3 is TGTGCCAGCAGCTCGTTGAAGACAGGGGGCTTGTACACTGAAGCTTTCTTT. Protein: CASSSLKTGGLYTEAFF. The full variable domain, completed using reference TRBV7-9 and TRBJ1-1, is DTGVSQNPRHKITKRGQNVTFRCDPISEHNRLYWYRQTLGQGPEFLTYFQNEAQLEKSRLLSDRFSAERPKGSFSTLEIQRTEQGDSAMYLCASSSLKTGGLYTEAFFGQGTRLTVV.

The CDR3, as DNA: TGTGCCAGCAGCACGTGGAGGGGTGAAAAGGACACCATATATTTT. Translating it yields CASSTWRGEKDTIYF. The chain combines TRBV28 with TRBJ1-3; TRBD1 is a possible D gene (5 bases). The V gene lost 6 bases and the J gene lost 8 bases, with 20 bases spanning the gap. CDR1 and CDR2 from the germline V gene are MDHEN and SYDVKM. The CDR3 totals 15 residues.

The chain uses TRBV15 and TRBJ1-5; TRBD1 might be the D (5 bases). CDR3 length equals 16 residues. Germline V gene data show CDR1 as LNHNV and CDR2 as YYDKDF (reference sequence). Trimming cost V 5 bases and J 4 bases, with 18 bases left between them. The CDR3 DNA is TGTGCCACCAGCCAGGAGGGACTTTTTGGAAATCAGCCCCAGCATTTT. Protein sequence: CATSQEGLFGNQPQHF.

The chain employs TRBV11-2 and TRBJ1-6; D is uncertain. V lost 3 bases, J lost 5 bases, and 11 bases lay in between. The CDR3 is made up of 15 amino acids. Germline CDR1 and CDR2: SGHAT and FQNNGV. The CDR3 DNA is TGTGCCAGCAGCTTCTCGCATATTAATAATTCACCCCTCCACTTT. It yields the protein CASSFSHINNSPLHF. Together with reference TRBV11-2 and TRBJ1-6, the CDR3 gives the full variable domain: EAGVAQSPRYKIIEKRQSVAFWCNPISGHATLYWYQQILGQGPKLLIQFQNNGVVDDSQLPKDRFSAERLKGVDSTLKIQPAKLEDSAVYLCASSFSHINNSPLHFGNGTRLTVT.

This clone was observed a handful of times. The chain has TRBV3-1 (or the pseudogene TRBV3-2) and TRBJ2-2, with 7 bases aligning to TRBD1. V trimming: 4 bases; J trimming: 4 bases; junction bases outside the gene matches: 6. The CDR3 length is 15 residues. CDR1 is LGHDT, CDR2 YNNKEL, per germline (reference sequence). CDR3 nucleotides: TGTGCCAGCAGCCCCGGACAGGTCGGCACCGGGGAGCTGTTTTTT. Translating it yields CASSPGQVGTGELFF.

This chain connects TRBV6-5 to TRBJ1-3, with D unclear. The ends were cut back, 8 bases at V and 3 bases at J, with 11 bases in the middle. CDR3 length: 13 residues. Germline CDR1 reads MNHEY; CDR2 reads SVGAGI. In DNA form, the CDR3 reads TGTGCCAGCCTCACGGGAATTGGAAACACCATATATTTT. Protein: CASLTGIGNTIYF.

The J gene is TRBJ2-1, the V gene TRBV5-5; 8 bases fit TRBD1. The CDR3 sequence is 14 residues long. Germline loops: CDR1 SGHKS, CDR2 YYEKEE (reference sequence). The junction had 8 bases not matched to a gene; V was cut back by 4 bases and J by 8 bases. The chain's CDR3 is CASSPGQDSDEQFF. The DNA for the CDR3 is TGTGCCAGCAGCCCGGGACAGGATTCAGATGAGCAGTTCTTC.